This section outlines one T cell receptor (beta chain) sequence together with its context. This entry comes from a study of shared clonotypes between healthy human individuals. Data came from immunoSEQ multiplex PCR; TCRdb stores just in-frame clones and leaves some out. The sample carries 450,000 to 600,000 clones, 79% recorded once. Trimming cost V 0 bases and J 5 bases, with 10 bases left between them. The length of the CDR3 is 14 residues. Per germline, CDR1 SEHNR and CDR2 FQNEAQ (reference sequence). The V gene is TRBV7-9, the J gene TRBJ2-5, with D perhaps given as TRBD1 or TRBD2 (6 bases each). The sequenced sample was PBMCs. The sequence was obtained from a woman between 40 and 55 years old in good health. Some clones in this sample may be carry-over from other donors' samples. For the CDR3, the DNA is TGTGCCAGCAGCTTAGCCCGGGGGCCGGAGACCCAGTACTTC. Residues: CASSLARGPETQYF.